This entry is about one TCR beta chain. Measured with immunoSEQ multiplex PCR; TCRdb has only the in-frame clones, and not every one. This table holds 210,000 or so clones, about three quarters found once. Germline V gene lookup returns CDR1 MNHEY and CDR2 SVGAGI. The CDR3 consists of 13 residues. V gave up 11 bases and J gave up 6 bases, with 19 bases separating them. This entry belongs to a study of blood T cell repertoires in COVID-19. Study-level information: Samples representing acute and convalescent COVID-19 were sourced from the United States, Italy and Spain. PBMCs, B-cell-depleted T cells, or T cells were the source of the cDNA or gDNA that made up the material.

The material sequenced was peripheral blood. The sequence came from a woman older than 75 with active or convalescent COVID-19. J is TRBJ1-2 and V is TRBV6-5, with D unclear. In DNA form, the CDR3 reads TGTGCCCTCGGGTCCTATCGATCGGATGGCTACACCTTC. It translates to CALGSYRSDGYTF.